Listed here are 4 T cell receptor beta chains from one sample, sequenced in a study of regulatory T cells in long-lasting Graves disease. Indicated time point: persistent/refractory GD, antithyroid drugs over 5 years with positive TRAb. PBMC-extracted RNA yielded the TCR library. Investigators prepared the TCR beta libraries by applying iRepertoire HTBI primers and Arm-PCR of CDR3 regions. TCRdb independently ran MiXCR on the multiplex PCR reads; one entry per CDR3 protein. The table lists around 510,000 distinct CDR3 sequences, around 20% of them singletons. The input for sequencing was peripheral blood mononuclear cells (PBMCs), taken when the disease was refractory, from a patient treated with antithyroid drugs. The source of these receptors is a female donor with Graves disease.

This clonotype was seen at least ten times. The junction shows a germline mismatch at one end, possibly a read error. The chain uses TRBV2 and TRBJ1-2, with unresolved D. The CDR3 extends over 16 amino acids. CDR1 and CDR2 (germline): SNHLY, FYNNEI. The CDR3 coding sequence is TGTGCCAGCAGGGAAGTGTGGAGGCTTAGTAACTATGGCTACACCTTC. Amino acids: CASREVWRLSNYGYTF.

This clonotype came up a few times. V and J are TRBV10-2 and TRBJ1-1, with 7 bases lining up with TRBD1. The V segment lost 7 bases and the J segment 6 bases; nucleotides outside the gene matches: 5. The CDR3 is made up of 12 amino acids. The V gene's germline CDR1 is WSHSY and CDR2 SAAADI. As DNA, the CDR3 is TGCGCCAGCATCGGACAGGCGGCTGAAGCTTTCTTT. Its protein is CASIGQAAEAFF.

CDR3 bases: TGTGCCATCAGGGGACGGGGGAACACTGAAGCTTTCTTT. It encodes CAIRGRGNTEAFF. J is TRBJ1-1 and V is TRBV10-3; possibly TRBD1 for D (5 bases). V lost 6 bases to trimming and J lost 1 base, with 9 bases between them. This CDR3 is built from 13 residues. The V gene's germline CDR1 is ENHRY and CDR2 SYGVKD.

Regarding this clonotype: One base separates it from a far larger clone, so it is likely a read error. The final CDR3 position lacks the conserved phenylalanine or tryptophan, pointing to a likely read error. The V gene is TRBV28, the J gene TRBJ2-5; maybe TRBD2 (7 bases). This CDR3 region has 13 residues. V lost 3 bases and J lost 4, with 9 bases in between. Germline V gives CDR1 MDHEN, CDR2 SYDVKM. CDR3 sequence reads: CASSFAGAETQYL. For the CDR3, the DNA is TGTGCCAGCAGTTTTGCGGGGGCAGAGACCCAGTACCTC.